A selection of T cell receptor beta chains follows, all from one sample in a study of CDR3 diversity in severe acne. TCRdb re-derived calls from the PCR reads in MiXCR, one entry per CDR3 protein. Among fewer than 100,000 distinct CDR3 sequences listed, approximately 51% were seen once. Sequencing was performed on blood. All receptors derive from a male donor in good health, without acne. The CDR3 runs from the conserved cysteine through the conserved F or W. Fields, in order: D gene, V gene, J gene, clone size, CDR3 DNA, CDR3 protein. The D gene is left open where the match is weak. Size is omitted from some rows. Given values are once, few, many or a class for expanded clones.

d_gene: .; v_gene: TRBV7-9; j_gene: TRBJ1-1; abundance: .; CDR3nt: TGTGCCAGCATCCCCCGCCCGGGTCAGTCGACTGAAGCTTTCTTT; CDR3aa: CASIPRPGQSTEAFF
d_gene: TRBD1; v_gene: TRBV2; j_gene: TRBJ2-5; abundance: few; CDR3nt: TGTGCCAGCAGGGCTCAGGGGGTAGAGACCCAGTACTTC; CDR3aa: CASRAQGVETQYF
d_gene: TRBD2; v_gene: TRBV5-4; j_gene: TRBJ2-5; abundance: .; CDR3nt: TGTGCCAGCAGCTTGGGCCGACTAGCGGGAGGCCAAGAGACCCAGTACTTC; CDR3aa: CASSLGRLAGGQETQYF
d_gene: TRBD2; v_gene: TRBV2; j_gene: TRBJ2-7; abundance: once; CDR3nt: TGTGCCAGCGGACTAGTTTCCTACGAGCAGTACTTC; CDR3aa: CASGLVSYEQYF
d_gene: TRBD1; v_gene: TRBV29-1; j_gene: TRBJ2-7; abundance: .; CDR3nt: TGCAGCGCTGGGACAGGGTCTTCCTACGAGCGGTACTTC; CDR3aa: CSAGTGSSYERYF
d_gene: .; v_gene: TRBV9; j_gene: TRBJ1-1; abundance: many; CDR3nt: TGTGCCAGCAGCGTTGGGGGGGAGAACACTGAAGCTTTCTTT; CDR3aa: CASSVGGENTEAFF
d_gene: .; v_gene: TRBV2; j_gene: TRBJ2-1; abundance: many; CDR3nt: TGTGCCAGCAGTGAAGCTGGGGTAAGCGTGCAGTTCTTC; CDR3aa: CASSEAGVSVQFF
d_gene: .; v_gene: TRBV29-1; j_gene: TRBJ1-2; abundance: .; CDR3nt: TGCAGCGTTGGAGTACTCTATGGCTACACCTTC; CDR3aa: CSVGVLYGYTF
d_gene: TRBD2; v_gene: TRBV5-1; j_gene: TRBJ2-2; abundance: many; CDR3nt: TGCGCCAGCAGCCCTAATGCGGGGGGGAACACCGGGGAGCTGTTTTTT; CDR3aa: CASSPNAGGNTGELFF
d_gene: .; v_gene: TRBV10-3; j_gene: TRBJ2-2; abundance: .; CDR3nt: TGTGCCACCGCGATGGGGACAAAAAACACCGGGGAGCTGTTTTTT; CDR3aa: CATAMGTKNTGELFF
d_gene: .; v_gene: TRBV7-2; j_gene: TRBJ1-1; abundance: .; CDR3nt: TGTGCCAGCAGCTATAACTCCCTGACTCATATTGAAGCTTTCTTT; CDR3aa: CASSYNSLTHIEAFF
d_gene: TRBD1; v_gene: TRBV29-1; j_gene: TRBJ2-7; abundance: .; CDR3nt: TGCAGCGTTGTTGTTGTGGGGGCAGGGGGCCCCTACGAGCAGTACTTC; CDR3aa: CSVVVVGAGGPYEQYF
d_gene: TRBD1; v_gene: TRBV6-5; j_gene: TRBJ2-5; abundance: .; CDR3nt: TGTGCCAGCAGTGAGGGACAGGGGAGCAATCAGCCCCAGTACTTC; CDR3aa: CASSEGQGSNQPQYF
d_gene: TRBD1; v_gene: TRBV27; j_gene: TRBJ1-4; abundance: .; CDR3nt: TGTGCCAGCAGTCCATTGGGACAGGGGGTTGAAAAACTGTTTTTT; CDR3aa: CASSPLGQGVEKLFF
d_gene: .; v_gene: TRBV11-2; j_gene: TRBJ2-3; abundance: many; CDR3nt: TGTGCCAGCAGCCCCGCGGTTACGCAGTATTTT; CDR3aa: CASSPAVTQYF
d_gene: TRBD2; v_gene: TRBV9; j_gene: TRBJ2-3; abundance: .; CDR3nt: TGTGCCAGCAGCGTAGCTACAAGTAGCGGGAGGTTTGCCTTCGACACAGATACGCAGTATTTT; CDR3aa: CASSVATSSGRFAFDTDTQYF
d_gene: .; v_gene: TRBV4-1; j_gene: TRBJ2-7; abundance: many; CDR3nt: TGCGCCAGCAGCCAAGATCCCCAGGGGCCAGCCTACGAGCAGTACTTC; CDR3aa: CASSQDPQGPAYEQYF
d_gene: TRBD2; v_gene: TRBV6-2/TRBV6-3; j_gene: TRBJ2-1; abundance: .; CDR3nt: TGTGCCAGCAGTTATGAGTGGGACGGGACTAGCGGGGGAGTCAATGAGCAGTTCTTC; CDR3aa: CASSYEWDGTSGGVNEQFF
d_gene: TRBD1; v_gene: TRBV24-1; j_gene: TRBJ2-7; abundance: .; CDR3nt: TGTGCTACCAGGTCAGGGGGAGCCTACGAGCAGTACTTC; CDR3aa: CATRSGGAYEQYF
d_gene: .; v_gene: TRBV24-1; j_gene: TRBJ1-1; abundance: many; CDR3nt: TGTGCCACCAGTGACCCAGACGGGGCTGAAGCTTTCTTT; CDR3aa: CATSDPDGAEAFF
d_gene: .; v_gene: TRBV7-2; j_gene: TRBJ1-1; abundance: many; CDR3nt: TGTGCCAGCAGCTTAACCGGATTAACTGAAGCTTTCTTT; CDR3aa: CASSLTGLTEAFF
d_gene: TRBD2; v_gene: TRBV4-2; j_gene: TRBJ2-3; abundance: many; CDR3nt: TGTGCCAGCAGCCAAGACCCTGGGGAACTAGCGGGGATCACAGATACGCAGTATTTT; CDR3aa: CASSQDPGELAGITDTQYF
d_gene: .; v_gene: TRBV5-1; j_gene: TRBJ1-1; abundance: .; CDR3nt: TGCGCCAGCAGCTTGTATCCTCAGGGAATGAACACTGAAGCTTTCTTT; CDR3aa: CASSLYPQGMNTEAFF
d_gene: .; v_gene: TRBV19; j_gene: TRBJ2-7; abundance: .; CDR3nt: TGTGCCAGTAGTATAGCAGGGCGCGAGCAGTACTTC; CDR3aa: CASSIAGREQYF
d_gene: TRBD1; v_gene: TRBV29-1; j_gene: TRBJ1-2; abundance: few; CDR3nt: TGCAGCGTTGATCCCCAGGGGGGTTTAGATGGTGGCTACACCTTC; CDR3aa: CSVDPQGGLDGGYTF
d_gene: .; v_gene: TRBV29-1; j_gene: TRBJ1-2; abundance: .; CDR3nt: TGCAGCGTTGCTAATGGGGGTTCTAACTATGGCTACACCTTC; CDR3aa: CSVANGGSNYGYTF
d_gene: TRBD1; v_gene: TRBV19; j_gene: TRBJ1-2; abundance: .; CDR3nt: TGTGCCAGTAGTGCGGTCAGACAGGGCTATGGCTACACCTTC; CDR3aa: CASSAVRQGYGYTF
d_gene: TRBD2; v_gene: TRBV18; j_gene: TRBJ2-1; abundance: many; CDR3nt: TGTGCCAGCTCACCATTGACTAGCGGGGGTGATGAGCAGTTCTTC; CDR3aa: CASSPLTSGGDEQFF
d_gene: TRBD2; v_gene: TRBV12-3/TRBV12-4; j_gene: TRBJ2-2; abundance: .; CDR3nt: TGTGCCAGCAGCCTACCGGGACTAGCGGGACAGACCGGGGAGCTGTTTTTT; CDR3aa: CASSLPGLAGQTGELFF
d_gene: .; v_gene: TRBV25-1; j_gene: TRBJ2-7; abundance: .; CDR3nt: TGTGCCAGCAGTGACGGACTGACCCTATACGGTTACGAGCAGTACTTC; CDR3aa: CASSDGLTLYGYEQYF
d_gene: TRBD1; v_gene: TRBV5-1; j_gene: TRBJ1-4; abundance: .; CDR3nt: TGCGCCAGCAAAGGGACAGGGGATAGTGAAAAACTGTTTTTT; CDR3aa: CASKGTGDSEKLFF
d_gene: .; v_gene: TRBV20-1; j_gene: TRBJ1-1; abundance: .; CDR3nt: TGCAGTGCCGTCCCATCCTGGACATTGGGCACTGAAGCTTTCTTT; CDR3aa: CSAVPSWTLGTEAFF
d_gene: TRBD1; v_gene: TRBV11-3; j_gene: TRBJ1-1; abundance: .; CDR3nt: TGTGCCAGCAGCCCGCGACAGGGGGAGAACACTGAAGCTTTCTTT; CDR3aa: CASSPRQGENTEAFF
d_gene: TRBD1; v_gene: TRBV2; j_gene: TRBJ1-2; abundance: .; CDR3nt: TGTGCCAGCAGTGGTCAGGGGGCTAATGGCTACACCTTC; CDR3aa: CASSGQGANGYTF
d_gene: TRBD1; v_gene: TRBV20-1; j_gene: TRBJ1-2; abundance: .; CDR3nt: TGCAGTGCTTGGACAGGACTGGACTATGGCTACACCTTC; CDR3aa: CSAWTGLDYGYTF
d_gene: TRBD2; v_gene: TRBV30; j_gene: TRBJ2-3; abundance: few; CDR3nt: TGTGCCTGGGGGGGCCCGACTAGCGCACGCACAGATACGCAGTATTTT; CDR3aa: CAWGGPTSARTDTQYF
d_gene: TRBD1; v_gene: TRBV6-1; j_gene: TRBJ2-2; abundance: .; CDR3nt: TGCGCCAGCAGCGCCAGGGGGATGGGGAACACCGGGGAGCTGTTTTTT; CDR3aa: CASSARGMGNTGELFF
d_gene: .; v_gene: TRBV27; j_gene: TRBJ1-2; abundance: many; CDR3nt: TGTGCCAGCAGTTTTACAGGGCGTGATCTCTATGGCTACACCTTC; CDR3aa: CASSFTGRDLYGYTF
d_gene: TRBD1; v_gene: TRBV27; j_gene: TRBJ1-4; abundance: many; CDR3nt: TGTGCCAGCAGTTTATTGCGGGACAGCGAGAATGAAAAACTGTTTTTT; CDR3aa: CASSLLRDSENEKLFF
d_gene: TRBD1; v_gene: TRBV6-1; j_gene: TRBJ1-5; abundance: many; CDR3nt: TGTGCCAGCACCAAGGGGGCCTATAGCAATCAGCCCCAGCATTTT; CDR3aa: CASTKGAYSNQPQHF
d_gene: .; v_gene: TRBV28; j_gene: TRBJ2-7; abundance: .; CDR3nt: TGTGCCAGCAGCCCCGGTGACCGCGAGCAGTACTTC; CDR3aa: CASSPGDREQYF
d_gene: TRBD2; v_gene: TRBV7-6; j_gene: TRBJ2-7; abundance: .; CDR3nt: TGTGCCAGCAGCTCAGAGGGCGGGGGGCCCTACGAGCAGTACTTC; CDR3aa: CASSSEGGGPYEQYF
d_gene: .; v_gene: TRBV10-3; j_gene: TRBJ2-3; abundance: few; CDR3nt: TGTGCCATCAGTGACCCCCGTGGCGGGAACACAGATACGCAGTATTTT; CDR3aa: CAISDPRGGNTDTQYF
d_gene: .; v_gene: TRBV20-1; j_gene: TRBJ2-5; abundance: .; CDR3nt: TGCAGTGCTAGAGCACCAGGGTTGGGAGAGACCCAGTACTTC; CDR3aa: CSARAPGLGETQYF
d_gene: .; v_gene: TRBV5-6; j_gene: TRBJ2-3; abundance: many; CDR3nt: TGTGCCAGCAGCATCACAGATACGCAGTATTTT; CDR3aa: CASSITDTQYF
d_gene: .; v_gene: TRBV2; j_gene: TRBJ1-2; abundance: few; CDR3nt: TGTGCCAGCAGTGATGAGGCCCGCTATGGCTACACCTTC; CDR3aa: CASSDEARYGYTF
d_gene: TRBD1; v_gene: TRBV5-1; j_gene: TRBJ2-7; abundance: many; CDR3nt: TGCGCCAGCAGCTTGGAGGGGGCGACCTACGAGCAGTACTTC; CDR3aa: CASSLEGATYEQYF
d_gene: .; v_gene: TRBV3-1; j_gene: TRBJ1-1; abundance: .; CDR3nt: TGTGCCAGCAGCCGCGGACATTCCGCCGCTTTT; CDR3aa: CASSRGHSAAF
d_gene: .; v_gene: TRBV25-1; j_gene: TRBJ1-2; abundance: .; CDR3nt: TGTGCCAGCAGTGAGAACGGGGGACTCTATGGCTACACCTTC; CDR3aa: CASSENGGLYGYTF
d_gene: .; v_gene: TRBV6-5; j_gene: TRBJ2-2; abundance: few; CDR3nt: TGTGCCAGCAGTTACTCTTTCTTCGGGGAGCTGTTTTTT; CDR3aa: CASSYSFFGELFF
d_gene: TRBD2; v_gene: TRBV4-1; j_gene: TRBJ2-1; abundance: many; CDR3nt: TGCGCCAGCAGCCAACTAGCGGGGGGGCGGGATGAGCAGTTCTTC; CDR3aa: CASSQLAGGRDEQFF
d_gene: .; v_gene: TRBV19; j_gene: TRBJ2-3; abundance: .; CDR3nt: TGTGCCACCATACCGACAGATACGCAGTATTTT; CDR3aa: CATIPTDTQYF